The 26 T cell receptor beta chains in this list originate from one sample, sequenced in a study of blood T cell repertoires in COVID-19. TCRdb keeps only in-frame clones here, not all; method: immunoSEQ multiplex PCR. This sample has roughly 380,000 clones, with approximately 90% found just once. The material sequenced was peripheral blood. These receptors all come from a woman aged 40 to 50 with COVID-19, enrolled during active disease.

The CDR3 reads CASSEQGQGNTIYF. The CDR3 region has the DNA TGTGCCAGCAGTGAACAGGGACAGGGAAACACCATATATTTT. The chain uses TRBV6-1 and TRBJ1-3; TRBD1 matches 7 bases. With V trimmed by 2 bases and J by 4 bases, 2 bases remained unmatched. The CDR3 length is 14 residues. Germline CDR1 MNHNS, CDR2 SASEGT.

This chain joins TRBV6-6 and TRBJ2-1; 7 nucleotides agree with TRBD2. Trimming took 2 bases from V and 4 from J; bases not matched to a gene: 2. The CDR3 totals 14 residues. In germline, CDR1 is MNHNY, CDR2 SVGAGI (reference sequence). Written as DNA, the CDR3 is TGTGCCAGCAGTTACACGGGGGGTTACAATGAGCAGTTCTTC. Protein product: CASSYTGGYNEQFF.

This clone has just one count. This chain links TRBV5-1 with TRBJ2-1; 9 positions agree with TRBD2. Unmatched junction bases numbered 10, after V lost 1 base and J lost 8 bases. Per germline, CDR1 SGHRS and CDR2 YFSETQ. This CDR3 has 16 residues. CDR3 amino acids: CASSLRLAEPTDEQFF. The CDR3 nucleotides read TGCGCCAGCAGCTTGAGACTAGCGGAACCGACGGATGAGCAGTTCTTC.

The chain has TRBV7-8 and TRBJ1-2; 7 nucleotides line up with TRBD1. Trimming took 1 base from V and 8 from J; bases not matched to a gene: 4. CDR1 SGHVS and CDR2 FQNEAQ come from the germline V gene. There are 13 residues in the CDR3. CDR3 region: CASSLDRGKGYTF. DNA of the CDR3: TGTGCCAGCAGCTTAGACAGGGGCAAAGGCTACACCTTC.

The chain employs TRBV4-2 and TRBJ1-6; D unclear. The CDR3 consists of 15 residues. V was shortened by 4 bases and J by 9 bases, with 16 bases between the two germline ends. The germline V gene has CDR1 LGHNA and CDR2 YNFKEQ. The CDR3 nucleotides are TGTGCCAGCAGCCCTGTGGGAGCTGAGGGTTCACCCCTCCACTTT. Protein: CASSPVGAEGSPLHF.

The rearrangement uses TRBV13 and TRBJ2-7; D gene unclear. Germline lookup yields CDR1 PRHDT and CDR2 FYEKMQ (reference sequence). V lost 1 base and J 3 bases, leaving 4 bases between the germline ends. The CDR3 is made up of 12 amino acids. DNA of the CDR3: TGTGCCAGCAGCTTAGCAGGCTACGAGCAGTACTTC. Its translation: CASSLAGYEQYF. The full variable domain, its missing parts supplied by reference TRBV13 and TRBJ2-7, is AAGVIQSPRHLIKEKRETATLKCYPIPRHDTVYWYQQGPGQDPQFLISFYEKMQSDKGSIPDRFSAQQFSDYHSELNMSSLELGDSALYFCASSLAGYEQYFGPGTRLTVT.

The chain carries TRBV19 and TRBJ2-1; TRBD1 matches at 9 bases. There are 13 residues in the CDR3. The V gene's germline CDR1 is LNHDA and CDR2 SQIVND (reference sequence). The junction had 7 bases not matched to a gene; V was cut back by 4 bases and J by 12 bases. CDR3: CASSTQGALGQFF. In DNA, the CDR3 is TGTGCCAGTAGTACACAGGGGGCGCTGGGGCAGTTCTTC.

This sequence joins TRBV19 and TRBJ2-1, with TRBD1 matching over 7 bases. This CDR3 has 15 residues. V shed 7 bases and J 6 bases; nucleotides not matched to a gene: 12. The germline gives CDR1 LNHDA, CDR2 SQIVND (reference sequence). Here the CDR3 reads CASMLMGQPINEQFF. The CDR3 DNA follows: TGTGCCAGTATGCTAATGGGACAGCCGATCAATGAGCAGTTCTTC.

This sequence joins TRBV6-5 and TRBJ2-7; D may be TRBD1 (6 bases). The germline CDR1 and CDR2 sequences are MNHEY and SVGAGI. V lost 6 bases and J 4 bases, leaving 10 bases between the germline ends. The CDR3 contains 12 residues. Here the CDR3 DNA reads TGTGCCAGCAGCCGAGGACAGTACGAGCAGTACTTC. Amino acids: CASSRGQYEQYF.

A note on this clone: Other DNA sequences in the same sample also yield this CDR3. The genes are TRBV28 and TRBJ1-2; D might be TRBD1 (6 bases). The germline V gene has CDR1 MDHEN and CDR2 SYDVKM. The CDR3 totals 14 residues. Trimming removed 6 bases at V and 0 bases at J, with 11 bases between. CDR3 coding DNA: TGTGCCAGCAGCCTTCGACAGGCTAACTATGGCTACACCTTC. Translation gives CASSLRQANYGYTF.

The rearrangement joins TRBV14 to TRBJ2-5; TRBD2 matches at 12 bases. Trimming removed 4 bases from V and 5 bases from J; junction bases left unmatched: 8. The CDR3 runs to 16 residues. The germline CDR1 and CDR2 sequences are SGHDN and FVKESK. As DNA, the CDR3 is TGTGCCAGCAGCCCACGACTAGCGGGAGTTAGGGAGACCCAGTACTTC. This encodes CASSPRLAGVRETQYF.

The chain employs TRBV5-1 and TRBJ2-5, with D possibly being TRBD2 (6 bases). CDR1 is SGHRS and CDR2 is YFSETQ in the germline V gene. V was clipped by 5 bases and J by 1 base, with 18 bases between them. CDR3 size: 16 residues. CDR3 protein: CASSLGLLMPQETQYF. The CDR3, as DNA: TGCGCCAGCAGTCTGGGACTCCTCATGCCCCAAGAGACCCAGTACTTC.

The rearrangement uses TRBV7-8 and TRBJ1-1, with TRBD1 as a possible D gene (5 bases). The V end lost 0 bases, the J end lost 3 bases, and 5 bases lay between the germline ends. CDR1 is SGHVS and CDR2 is FQNEAQ in the germline V gene. This CDR3 is built from 13 residues. The CDR3: CASSLAGDTEAFF. The CDR3 coding sequence is TGTGCCAGCAGCTTAGCAGGGGACACTGAAGCTTTCTTT.

Remarks on this clone: This specimen includes other DNA sequences encoding the same CDR3. This sequence joins TRBV6-4 and TRBJ2-3, with 9 bases identical to TRBD2. The germline CDR1 and CDR2 sequences are MRHNA and SNTAGT. This CDR3 is built from 16 residues. V trimming: 0 bases; J trimming: 3 bases; junction bases outside the gene matches: 4. Here the CDR3 reads CASSDSAAGGTDTQYF. The CDR3 DNA follows: TGTGCCAGCAGTGACTCAGCAGCGGGAGGTACAGATACGCAGTATTTT.

V and J are TRBV6-5 and TRBJ1-2; 10 bases agree with TRBD1. Germline CDR1 is MNHEY and CDR2 is SVGAGI. This CDR3 contains 13 residues. V shed 7 bases and J 7 bases; nucleotides not matched to a gene: 6. This CDR3 is CASISTGGSGYTF. CDR3 nucleotides: TGTGCCAGCATTTCGACAGGGGGCAGTGGCTACACCTTC.

The chain recombines TRBV7-9 with TRBJ1-1; D is unresolved. V lost 4 bases and J 0 bases, leaving 9 bases between the germline ends. Germline-derived CDR1 and CDR2 are SEHNR and FQNEAQ (reference sequence). The CDR3 is 14 residues long. The CDR3 nucleotides are TGTGCCAGCAGCTCCCCTTTTCTGAACACTGAAGCTTTCTTT. Translation gives CASSSPFLNTEAFF.

The gene calls are TRBV28 and TRBJ2-3; 10 bases match TRBD1. The CDR3 is made up of 15 amino acids. CDR1 and CDR2 from the germline V gene are MDHEN and SYDVKM. The trim removed 8 bases at V and 4 bases at J, leaving 9 bases unmatched. The CDR3 DNA reads TGTGCCAGCCGAAGTCCGGGACAGGGGTCAGATACGCAGTATTTT. Its protein product is CASRSPGQGSDTQYF.

The chain has TRBV4-3 and TRBJ1-2; 9 bases are shared with TRBD1. CDR3 size: 15 residues. Germline trimming cut 0 bases from V and 5 bases from J; bases unmatched to any gene: 4. CDR1 LGHNA and CDR2 YSLEER come from the germline V gene. CDR3 sequence reads: CASSQDTGGSYGYTF. CDR3 DNA: TGCGCCAGCAGCCAAGATACAGGGGGCTCGTATGGCTACACCTTC.

For this clone: Other DNA sequences from this sample encode an identical CDR3 as well. This CDR3 reads CASSLVGDQPQHF. The CDR3 coding sequence is TGCGCCAGCAGCTTGGTCGGAGATCAGCCCCAGCATTTT. The chain carries TRBV5-1 and TRBJ1-5; D is unresolved. The ends were cut back, 0 bases at V and 5 bases at J, with 6 bases in the middle. CDR3 length: 13 residues. Germline V gives CDR1 SGHRS, CDR2 YFSETQ. Full variable domain (missing parts from reference TRBV5-1 and TRBJ1-5): KAGVTQTPRYLIKTRGQQVTLSCSPISGHRSVSWYQQTPGQGLQFLFEYFSETQRNKGNFPGRFSGRQFSNSRSEMNVSTLELGDSALYLCASSLVGDQPQHFGDGTRLSIL.

This clone was counted only a few times. This chain uses TRBV28 with TRBJ1-2, with a possible D match to TRBD1 (6 bases). Germline lookup yields CDR1 MDHEN and CDR2 SYDVKM. The CDR3 is made up of 14 amino acids. Trimming removed 6 bases at V and 8 bases at J, with 19 bases between. DNA of the CDR3: TGTGCCAGCAGAAAAATCAACAGGGAATCGGGCTACACCTTC. It specifies CASRKINRESGYTF.

The chain uses TRBV5-4 and TRBJ1-1, with 8 nucleotides matching TRBD1. The germline gives CDR1 SGHNT, CDR2 YYREEE (reference sequence). V was clipped by 2 bases and J by 3 bases; unmatched bases: 6. The CDR3 covers 15 residues. As DNA, the CDR3 is TGTGCCAGCAGCTTTAGGCAGGGGGCGTACACTGAAGCTTTCTTT. Its translation: CASSFRQGAYTEAFF.

This clone was counted only a few times. The chain joins TRBV2 to TRBJ1-4; TRBD1 might be the D (6 bases). V was shortened by 10 bases and J by 8 bases, with 26 bases between the two germline ends. This CDR3 contains 16 residues. CDR1 is SNHLY, CDR2 FYNNEI, per germline. DNA of the CDR3: TGTGCCATCAAGAGGTCTCGTTTGGGGGCGCGGGAAAAACTGTTTTTT. Translating it yields CAIKRSRLGAREKLFF.

The chain recombines TRBV2 with TRBJ1-3, with D perhaps matching TRBD1 (5 bases). CDR1 SNHLY and CDR2 FYNNEI come from the germline V gene. The ends were cut back, 1 base at V and 0 bases at J, with 7 bases in the middle. The length of the CDR3 is 15 residues. The CDR3 here is CASSEEGISGNTIYF. The CDR3 DNA reads TGTGCCAGCAGTGAAGAGGGGATCTCTGGAAACACCATATATTTT.

The CDR3 here is CASSTGGIQGIGYTF. CDR3 bases: TGTGCCAGTAGTACTGGGGGAATACAGGGGATTGGCTACACCTTC. The chain is built from TRBV19 and TRBJ1-2; 7 positions match TRBD1. The CDR3 has 15 residues. Looked up from germline, CDR1 is LNHDA and CDR2 is SQIVND (reference sequence). After removal of 4 bases from V and 7 bases from J, the junction contained 12 bases not matched to a gene.

The chain combines TRBV28 with TRBJ1-6; 8 bases map to TRBD1. The CDR3 extends over 16 amino acids. Germline values: CDR1 MDHEN, CDR2 SYDVKM. With 6 bases clipped from V and 7 bases from J, the junction kept 11 bases outside the gene matches. The CDR3 nucleotides are TGTGCCAGCAGCCCAGAGATTGGACAGGGAAATTCACCCCTCCACTTT. This gives the protein CASSPEIGQGNSPLHF.

The chain links TRBV7-2 to TRBJ1-2; 8 bases are shared with TRBD1. J lost 9 bases, V lost 3 bases, and 6 bases had no gene match. CDR1 and CDR2 from the germline V gene are SGHTA and FQGNSA. The CDR3 is 13 residues long. For the CDR3, the DNA is TGTGCCAGCAGCTTTAGACAGGGGAGGAGCTACACCTTC. Its protein is CASSFRQGRSYTF.